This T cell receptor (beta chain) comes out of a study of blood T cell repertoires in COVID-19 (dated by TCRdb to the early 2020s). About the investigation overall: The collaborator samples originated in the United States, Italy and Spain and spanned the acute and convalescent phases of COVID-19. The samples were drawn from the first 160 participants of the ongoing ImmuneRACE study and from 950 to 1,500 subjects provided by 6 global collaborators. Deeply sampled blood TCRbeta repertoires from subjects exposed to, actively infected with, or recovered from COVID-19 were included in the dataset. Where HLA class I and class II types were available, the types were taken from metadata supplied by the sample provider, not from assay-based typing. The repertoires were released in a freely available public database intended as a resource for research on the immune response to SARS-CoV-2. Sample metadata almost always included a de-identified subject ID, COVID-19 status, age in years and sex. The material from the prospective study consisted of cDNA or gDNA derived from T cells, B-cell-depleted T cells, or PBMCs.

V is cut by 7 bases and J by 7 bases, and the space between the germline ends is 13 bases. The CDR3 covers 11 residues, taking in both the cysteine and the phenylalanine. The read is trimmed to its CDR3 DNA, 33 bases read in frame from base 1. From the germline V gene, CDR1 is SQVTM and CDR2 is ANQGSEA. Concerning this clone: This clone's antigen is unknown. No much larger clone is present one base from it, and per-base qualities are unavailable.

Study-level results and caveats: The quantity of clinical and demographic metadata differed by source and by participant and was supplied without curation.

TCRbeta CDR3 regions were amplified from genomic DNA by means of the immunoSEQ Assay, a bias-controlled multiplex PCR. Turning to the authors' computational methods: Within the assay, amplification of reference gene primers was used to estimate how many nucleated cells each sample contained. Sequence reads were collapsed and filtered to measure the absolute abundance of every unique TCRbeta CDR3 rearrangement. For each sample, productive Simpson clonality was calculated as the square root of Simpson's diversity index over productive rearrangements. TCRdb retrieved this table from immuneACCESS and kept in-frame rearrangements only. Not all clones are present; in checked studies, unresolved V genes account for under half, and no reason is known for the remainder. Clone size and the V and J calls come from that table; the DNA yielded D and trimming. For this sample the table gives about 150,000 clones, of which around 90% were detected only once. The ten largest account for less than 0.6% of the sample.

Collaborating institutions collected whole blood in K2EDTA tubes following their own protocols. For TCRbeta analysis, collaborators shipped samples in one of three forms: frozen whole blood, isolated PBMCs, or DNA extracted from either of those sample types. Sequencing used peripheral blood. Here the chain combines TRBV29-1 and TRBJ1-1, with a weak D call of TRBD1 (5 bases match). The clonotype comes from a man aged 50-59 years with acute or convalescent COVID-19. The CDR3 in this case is CSGGTGGEAFF. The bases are TGCAGCGGGGGTACAGGCGGTGAAGCTTTCTTT.